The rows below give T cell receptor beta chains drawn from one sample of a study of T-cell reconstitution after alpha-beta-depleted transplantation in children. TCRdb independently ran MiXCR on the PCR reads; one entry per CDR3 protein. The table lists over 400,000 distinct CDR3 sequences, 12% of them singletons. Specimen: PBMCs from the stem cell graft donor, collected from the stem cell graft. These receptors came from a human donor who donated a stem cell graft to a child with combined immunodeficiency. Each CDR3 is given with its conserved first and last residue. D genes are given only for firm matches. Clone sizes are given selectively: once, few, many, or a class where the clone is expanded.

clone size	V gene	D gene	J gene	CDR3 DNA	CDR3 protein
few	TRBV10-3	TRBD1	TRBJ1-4	TGTGCCATCAGCCCGAATGGGGACAGTAATGAAAAACTGTTTTTT	CAISPNGDSNEKLFF
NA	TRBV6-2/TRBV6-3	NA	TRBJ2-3	TGTGCCAGCAACGGATACACAGATACGCAGTATTTT	CASNGYTDTQYF
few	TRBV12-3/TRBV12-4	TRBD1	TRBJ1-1	TGTGCCAGCAGTCCCCAGGGGGGGCGCAACACTGAAGCTTTCTTT	CASSPQGGRNTEAFF
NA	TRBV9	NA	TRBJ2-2	TGTGCCAGCAGAGTTTCGGGGTCGGGGAGACCGAACACCGGGGAGCTGTTTTTT	CASRVSGSGRPNTGELFF
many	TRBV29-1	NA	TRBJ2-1	TGCAGCGTCGAGCGGGTCGCCGTAGGGCAGTTCTTC	CSVERVAVGQFF
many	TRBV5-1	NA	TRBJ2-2	TGCGCCAGCAGCTTGGCGCTCAGTCACGGGGAGCTGTTTTTT	CASSLALSHGELFF
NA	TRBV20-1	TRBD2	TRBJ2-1	TGCAGTGCTGAAACCAGCGGGGGCCCCATTCTGCTCAATGAGCAGTTCTTC	CSAETSGGPILLNEQFF
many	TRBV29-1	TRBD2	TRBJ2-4	TGCAGCGTCGGGACTAGCGGGAGAGGGGACATTCAGTACTTC	CSVGTSGRGDIQYF
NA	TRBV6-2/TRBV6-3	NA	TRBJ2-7	TGTGCCAGCAGAAAACCGGGACTCAAGGCCGAGCAGTACTTC	CASRKPGLKAEQYF
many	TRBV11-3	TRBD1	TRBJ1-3	TGTGCCAGCAGCCCCCCGGACAGGGGGACTGGAAACACCATATATTTT	CASSPPDRGTGNTIYF
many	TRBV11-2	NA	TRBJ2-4	TGTGCCAGCAGCTCCCTTCGAGGCGAGGGCATTCAGTACTTC	CASSSLRGEGIQYF
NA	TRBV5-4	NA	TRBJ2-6	TGTGCCAGCAGCCCGACCGCTGGGGCCAACGTCCTGACTTTC	CASSPTAGANVLTF
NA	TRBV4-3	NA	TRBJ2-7	TGCGCCAGCAGCCAAGGGCAGAAACTGGCCTACGAGCAGTACTTC	CASSQGQKLAYEQYF
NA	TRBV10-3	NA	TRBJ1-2	TGTGCCATCAGTGAGTCCACGGGGCTCGATGGCTACACCTTC	CAISESTGLDGYTF
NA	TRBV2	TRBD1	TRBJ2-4	TGTGCCAGCAGTGAAGAGCAGGGGGTGGTCATTCAGTACTTC	CASSEEQGVVIQYF
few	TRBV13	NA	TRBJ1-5	TGTGCCAGCAGCTCCAGGGAGATCAATCAGCCCCAGCATTTT	CASSSREINQPQHF
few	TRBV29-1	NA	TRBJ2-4	TGCAGCGCTGGGGGACTAAACATTCAGTACTTC	CSAGGLNIQYF
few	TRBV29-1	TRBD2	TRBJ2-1	TGCAGCGTTGCGGGGACTAGCGGGAGGACCTACAATGAGCAGTTCTTC	CSVAGTSGRTYNEQFF
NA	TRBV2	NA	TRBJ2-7	TGTGCCAGCAGTGAATACAGACGGGACGAGCAGTACTTC	CASSEYRRDEQYF
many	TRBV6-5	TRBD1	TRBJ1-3	TGTGCCAGCAGGACAGGGGTTGGAAACACCATATATTTT	CASRTGVGNTIYF
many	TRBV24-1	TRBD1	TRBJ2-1	TGTGCCACCAGTGATCCGGGACAGGGGAACAATGAGCAGTTCTTC	CATSDPGQGNNEQFF
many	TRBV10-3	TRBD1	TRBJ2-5	TGTGCCACCAGACAGGGCCAAGAGACCCAGTACTTC	CATRQGQETQYF
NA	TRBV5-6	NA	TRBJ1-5	TGTGCCAGCAGCTCATACAGGGTACACAATCAGCCCCAGCATTTT	CASSSYRVHNQPQHF
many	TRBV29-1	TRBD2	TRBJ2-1	TGCAGCGTTCGCGGGAGGACTAACTCCTACAATGAGCAGTTCTTC	CSVRGRTNSYNEQFF
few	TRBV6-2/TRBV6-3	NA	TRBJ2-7	TGTGCCAGCAGTTACTCCGGGCCCCTGGGGATGTACTTC	CASSYSGPLGMYF
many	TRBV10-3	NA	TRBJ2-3	TGTGCCATCAGTGAGCTGGGGGACCGCACAGATACGCAGTATTTT	CAISELGDRTDTQYF